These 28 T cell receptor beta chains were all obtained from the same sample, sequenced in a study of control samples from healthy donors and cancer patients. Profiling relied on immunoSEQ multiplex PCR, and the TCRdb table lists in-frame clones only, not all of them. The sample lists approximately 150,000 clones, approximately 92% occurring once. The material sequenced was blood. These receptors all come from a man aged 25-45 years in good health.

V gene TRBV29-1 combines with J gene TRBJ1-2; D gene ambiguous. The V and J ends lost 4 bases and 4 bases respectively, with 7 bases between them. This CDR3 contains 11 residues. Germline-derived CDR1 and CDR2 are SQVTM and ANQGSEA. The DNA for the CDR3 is TGCAGCGTTGTCCAGACCTATGGCTACACCTTC. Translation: CSVVQTYGYTF.

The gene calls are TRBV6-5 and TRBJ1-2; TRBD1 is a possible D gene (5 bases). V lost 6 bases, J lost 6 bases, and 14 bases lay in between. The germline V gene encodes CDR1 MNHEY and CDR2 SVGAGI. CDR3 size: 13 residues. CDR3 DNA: TGTGCCAGCAGGCCAGACAGTCGGGATGGCTACACCTTC. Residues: CASRPDSRDGYTF.

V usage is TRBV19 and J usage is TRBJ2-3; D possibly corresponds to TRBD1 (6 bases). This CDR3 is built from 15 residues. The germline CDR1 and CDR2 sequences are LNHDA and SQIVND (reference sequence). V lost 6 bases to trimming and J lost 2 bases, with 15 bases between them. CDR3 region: CASSLQGGITDTQYF. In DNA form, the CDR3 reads TGTGCCAGTAGCCTCCAAGGGGGAATCACAGATACGCAGTATTTT. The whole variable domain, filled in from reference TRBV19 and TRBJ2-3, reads DGGITQSPKYLFRKEGQNVTLSCEQNLNHDAMYWYRQDPGQGLRLIYYSQIVNDFQKGDIAEGYSVSREKKESFPLTVTSAQKNPTAFYLCASSLQGGITDTQYFGPGTRLTVL.

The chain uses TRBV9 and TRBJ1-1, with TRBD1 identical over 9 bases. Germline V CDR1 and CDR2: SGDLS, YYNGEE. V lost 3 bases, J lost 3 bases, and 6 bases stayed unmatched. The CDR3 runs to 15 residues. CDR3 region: CASSERTGVDTEAFF. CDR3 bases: TGTGCCAGCAGCGAAAGGACAGGGGTGGACACTGAAGCTTTCTTT.

This CDR3 is CASRSDGVNTEAFF. The CDR3 DNA sequence: TGTGCCAGCAGATCAGACGGAGTGAACACTGAAGCTTTCTTT. The chain couples TRBV7-8 to TRBJ1-1; D remains unclear. Germline V gene data show CDR1 as SGHVS and CDR2 as FQNEAQ. Trimming pared 6 bases from V and 0 bases from J, leaving 11 bases between. This CDR3 spans 14 amino acids.

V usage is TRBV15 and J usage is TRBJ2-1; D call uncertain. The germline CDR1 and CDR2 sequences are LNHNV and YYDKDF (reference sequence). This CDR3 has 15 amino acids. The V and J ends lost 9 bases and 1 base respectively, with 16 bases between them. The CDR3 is CATRAGMKSYNEQFF. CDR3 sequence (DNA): TGTGCCACTCGCGCCGGAATGAAGTCCTACAATGAGCAGTTCTTC.

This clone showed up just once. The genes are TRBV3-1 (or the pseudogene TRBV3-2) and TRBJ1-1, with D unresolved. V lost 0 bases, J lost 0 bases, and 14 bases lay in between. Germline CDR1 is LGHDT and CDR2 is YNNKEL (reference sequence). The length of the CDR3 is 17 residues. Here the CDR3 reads CASSQESRGRLNTEAFF. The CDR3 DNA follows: TGTGCCAGCAGCCAAGAATCGCGAGGACGTTTGAACACTGAAGCTTTCTTT.

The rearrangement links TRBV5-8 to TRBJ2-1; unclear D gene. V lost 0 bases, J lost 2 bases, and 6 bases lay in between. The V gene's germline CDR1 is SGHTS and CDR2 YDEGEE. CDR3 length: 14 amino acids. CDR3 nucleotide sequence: TGTGCCAGCAGCTTGGGGGAACCCTACAATGAGCAGTTCTTC. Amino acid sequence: CASSLGEPYNEQFF.

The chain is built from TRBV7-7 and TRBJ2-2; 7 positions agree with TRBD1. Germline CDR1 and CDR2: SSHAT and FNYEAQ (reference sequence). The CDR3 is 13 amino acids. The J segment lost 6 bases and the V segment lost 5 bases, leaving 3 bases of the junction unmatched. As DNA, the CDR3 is TGTGCCAGCAGCACTGACAGGGCCGGGGAGCTGTTTTTT. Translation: CASSTDRAGELFF.

CDR3 region: CASSLSSKAAFF. CDR3 bases: TGTGCCAGCAGCTTGTCATCGAAGGCGGCTTTCTTT. The J gene is TRBJ1-1, the V gene TRBV11-2; D gene unclear. Trimming pared 3 bases from V and 11 bases from J, leaving 13 bases between. Looked up from germline, CDR1 is SGHAT and CDR2 is FQNNGV. The CDR3 spans 12 residues. Supplemented by reference TRBV11-2 and TRBJ1-1, the full variable domain reads EAGVAQSPRYKIIEKRQSVAFWCNPISGHATLYWYQQILGQGPKLLIQFQNNGVVDDSQLPKDRFSAERLKGVDSTLKIQPAKLEDSAVYLCASSLSSKAAFFGQGTRLTVV.

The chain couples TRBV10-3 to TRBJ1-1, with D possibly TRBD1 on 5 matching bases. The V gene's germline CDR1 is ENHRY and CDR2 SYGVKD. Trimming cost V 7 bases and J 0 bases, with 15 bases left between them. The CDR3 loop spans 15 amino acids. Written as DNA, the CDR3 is TGTGCCATCACCACCGGGGGGGGGATGAACACTGAAGCTTTCTTT. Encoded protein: CAITTGGGMNTEAFF.

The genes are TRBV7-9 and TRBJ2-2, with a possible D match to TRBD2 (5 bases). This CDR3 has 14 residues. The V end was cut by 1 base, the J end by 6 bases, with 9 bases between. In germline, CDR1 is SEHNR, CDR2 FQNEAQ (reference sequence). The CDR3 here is CASSLVEGPGELFF. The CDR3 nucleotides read TGTGCCAGCAGCTTAGTTGAGGGTCCCGGGGAGCTGTTTTTT. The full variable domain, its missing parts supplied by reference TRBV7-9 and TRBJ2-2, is DTGVSQNPRHKITKRGQNVTFRCDPISEHNRLYWYRQTLGQGPEFLTYFQNEAQLEKSRLLSDRFSAERPKGSFSTLEIQRTEQGDSAMYLCASSLVEGPGELFFGEGSRLTVL.

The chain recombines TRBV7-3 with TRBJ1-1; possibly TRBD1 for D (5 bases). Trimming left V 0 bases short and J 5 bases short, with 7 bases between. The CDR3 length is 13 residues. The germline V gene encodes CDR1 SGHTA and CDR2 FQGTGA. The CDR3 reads CASSLTWGTEAFF. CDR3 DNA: TGTGCCAGCAGCTTAACGTGGGGGACTGAAGCTTTCTTT.

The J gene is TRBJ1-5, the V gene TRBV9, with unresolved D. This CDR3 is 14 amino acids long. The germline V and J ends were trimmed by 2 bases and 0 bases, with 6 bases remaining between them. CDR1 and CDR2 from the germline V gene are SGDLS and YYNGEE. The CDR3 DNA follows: TGTGCCAGCAGCGTCAGCTATAGCAATCAGCCCCAGCATTTT. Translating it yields CASSVSYSNQPQHF.

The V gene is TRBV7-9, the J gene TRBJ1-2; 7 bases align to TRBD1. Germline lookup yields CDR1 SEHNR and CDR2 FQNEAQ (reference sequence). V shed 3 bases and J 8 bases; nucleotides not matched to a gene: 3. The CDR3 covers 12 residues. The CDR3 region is CASSFRGRGYTF. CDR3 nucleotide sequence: TGTGCCAGCAGCTTCAGGGGGAGAGGCTACACCTTC.

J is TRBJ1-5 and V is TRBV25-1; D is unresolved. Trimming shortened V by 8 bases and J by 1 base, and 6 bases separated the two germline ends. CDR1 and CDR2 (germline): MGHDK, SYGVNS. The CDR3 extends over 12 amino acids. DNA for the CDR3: TGTGCCAGCGCGGGGAGCAATCAGCCCCAGCATTTT. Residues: CASAGSNQPQHF.

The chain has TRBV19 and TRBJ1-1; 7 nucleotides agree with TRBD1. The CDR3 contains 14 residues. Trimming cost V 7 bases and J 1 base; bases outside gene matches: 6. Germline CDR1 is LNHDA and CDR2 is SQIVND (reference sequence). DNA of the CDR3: TGTGCCAGTATGAAACAGGGGTGGAACACTGAAGCTTTCTTT. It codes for CASMKQGWNTEAFF.

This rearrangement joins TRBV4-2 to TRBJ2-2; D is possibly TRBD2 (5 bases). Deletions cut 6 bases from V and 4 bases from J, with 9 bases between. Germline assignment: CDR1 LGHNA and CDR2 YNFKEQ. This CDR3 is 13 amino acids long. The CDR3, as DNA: TGTGCCAGCAGGGAGCGGACCACCGGGGAGCTGTTTTTT. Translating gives CASRERTTGELFF.

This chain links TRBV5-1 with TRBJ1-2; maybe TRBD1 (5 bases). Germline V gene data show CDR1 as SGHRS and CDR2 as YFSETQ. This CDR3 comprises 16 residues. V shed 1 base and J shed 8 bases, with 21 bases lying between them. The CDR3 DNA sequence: TGCGCCAGCAGCTTGACTGTGGGCCAGGGCCCATCCGGCTACACCTTC. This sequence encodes CASSLTVGQGPSGYTF.

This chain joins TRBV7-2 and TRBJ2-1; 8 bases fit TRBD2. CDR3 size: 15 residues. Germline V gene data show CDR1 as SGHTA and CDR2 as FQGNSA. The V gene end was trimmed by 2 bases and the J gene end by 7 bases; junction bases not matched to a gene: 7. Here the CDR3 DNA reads TGTGCCAGCAGCTTAATCGGGGGGGCCGGAAATGAGCAGTTCTTC. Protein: CASSLIGGAGNEQFF. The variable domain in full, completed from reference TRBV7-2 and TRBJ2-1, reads GAGVSQSPSNKVTEKGKDVELRCDPISGHTALYWYRQSLGQGLEFLIYFQGNSAPDKSGLPSDRFSAERTGGSVSTLTIQRTQQEDSAVYLCASSLIGGAGNEQFFGPGTRLTVL.

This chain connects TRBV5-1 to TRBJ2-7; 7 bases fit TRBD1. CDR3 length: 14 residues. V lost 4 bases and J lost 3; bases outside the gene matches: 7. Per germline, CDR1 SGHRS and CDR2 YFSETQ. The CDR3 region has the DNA TGCGCCAGCAGCGCCGACAGGGACAGCTACGAGCAGTACTTC. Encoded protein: CASSADRDSYEQYF.

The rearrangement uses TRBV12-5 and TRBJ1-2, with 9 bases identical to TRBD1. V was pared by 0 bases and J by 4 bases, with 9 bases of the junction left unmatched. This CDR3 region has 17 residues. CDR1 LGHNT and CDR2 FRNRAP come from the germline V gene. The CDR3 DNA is TGTGCTAGTGGTTTGGTACATCGGTCGGACAGGGGCTATGGCTACACCTTC. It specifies CASGLVHRSDRGYGYTF.

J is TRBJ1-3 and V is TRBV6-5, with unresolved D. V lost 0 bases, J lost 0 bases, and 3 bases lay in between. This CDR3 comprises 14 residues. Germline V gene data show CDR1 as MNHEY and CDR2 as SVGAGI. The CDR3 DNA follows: TGTGCCAGCAGTTACTCGGTCTCTGGAAACACCATATATTTT. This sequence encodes CASSYSVSGNTIYF.

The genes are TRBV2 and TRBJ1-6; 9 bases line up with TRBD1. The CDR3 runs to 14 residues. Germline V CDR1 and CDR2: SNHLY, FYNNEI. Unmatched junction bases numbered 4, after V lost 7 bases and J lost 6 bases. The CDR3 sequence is CASKEGQGNSPLHF. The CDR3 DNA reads TGTGCCAGCAAGGAGGGACAGGGTAATTCACCCCTCCACTTT.

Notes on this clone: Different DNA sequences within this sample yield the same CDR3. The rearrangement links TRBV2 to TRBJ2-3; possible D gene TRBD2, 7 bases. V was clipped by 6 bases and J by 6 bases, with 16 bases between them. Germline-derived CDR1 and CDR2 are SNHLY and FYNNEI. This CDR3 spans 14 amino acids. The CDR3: CASRVGGGRDTQYF. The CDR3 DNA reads TGTGCCAGCAGAGTAGGGGGGGGTCGCGATACGCAGTATTTT.

The CDR3 is CASSESRGLHF. The CDR3 DNA follows: TGTGCCAGCAGTGAATCCAGGGGCCTCCACTTT. The chain links TRBV6-1 to TRBJ1-6; D may be TRBD1 (6 bases). V dropped 2 bases and J dropped 15 bases, with 8 bases sitting between them. Germline V gene sequence: CDR1 MNHNS, CDR2 SASEGT. The CDR3 extends over 11 amino acids.

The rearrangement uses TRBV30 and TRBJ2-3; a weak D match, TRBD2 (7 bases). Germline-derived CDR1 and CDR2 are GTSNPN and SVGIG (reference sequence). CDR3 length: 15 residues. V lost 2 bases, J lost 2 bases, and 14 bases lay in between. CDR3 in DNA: TGTGCCTGGAGTCCCATAGGGGGGGACACAGATACGCAGTATTTT. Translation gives CAWSPIGGDTDTQYF.

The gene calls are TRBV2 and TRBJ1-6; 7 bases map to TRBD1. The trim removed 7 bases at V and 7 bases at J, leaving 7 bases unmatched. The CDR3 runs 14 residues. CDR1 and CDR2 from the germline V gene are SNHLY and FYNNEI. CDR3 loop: CASTTGAINSPLHF. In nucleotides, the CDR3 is TGTGCCAGCACCACAGGGGCGATCAATTCACCCCTCCACTTT. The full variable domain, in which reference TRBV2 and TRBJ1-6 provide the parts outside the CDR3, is EPEVTQTPSHQVTQMGQEVILRCVPISNHLYFYWYRQILGQKVEFLVSFYNNEISEKSEIFDDQFSVERPDGSNFTLKIRSTKLEDSAMYFCASTTGAINSPLHFGNGTRLTVT.